This T cell receptor beta chain was sequenced during a study of blood T cell repertoires in COVID-19. About the study: Samples of COVID-19 (acute and convalescent) were obtained from the United States, Italy and Spain. Nucleic acid was either cDNA or gDNA, and it came from T cells, B-cell-depleted T cells, or PBMCs.

The length of the CDR3 is 14 residues. Germline V CDR1 and CDR2: SQVTM, ANQGSEA. Germline trimming cut 6 bases from V and 1 base from J; bases unmatched to any gene: 5. Per the original methods: Using reference gene primer amplification, nucleated cell counts were estimated. Method: immunoSEQ multiplex PCR; TCRdb's copy keeps in-frame clones and lacks some. Clone size and V and J calls were adopted from that table, with D and trimming inferred from the DNA. The sample contains fewer than 350,000 clones, about 85% of which appear only once. Source material: peripheral blood. The TCR originated in a woman between 45 and 60 years old with active or convalescent COVID-19. The J gene is TRBJ1-1, the V gene TRBV29-1; 10 positions agree with TRBD1. DNA of the CDR3: TGCAGCGTAAGGACAGGGGGGGAGAACACTGAAGCTTTCTTT. Its translation: CSVRTGGENTEAFF. The full variable domain, completed using reference TRBV29-1 and TRBJ1-1, is SAVISQKPSRDICQRGTSLTIQCQVDSQVTMMFWYRQQPGQSLTLIATANQGSEATYESGFVIDKFPISRPNLTFSTLTVSNMSPEDSSIYLCSVRTGGENTEAFFGQGTRLTVV.